These 16 T cell receptor beta chains were all obtained from the same sample, sequenced in a study of monozygotic twins with inflammatory bowel disease. One entry per CDR3 protein, without DNA, is what TCRdb gives after re-calling the 5' RACE reads. The sample table includes nearly 450,000 distinct CDR3 sequences. Source material: blood. These receptors originate from a human donor with ulcerative colitis or Crohn's disease, or a healthy co-twin of an affected twin (not recorded which).

The chain links TRBV7-9 to TRBJ1-1. This CDR3 is built from 12 residues. The V gene's germline CDR1 is SEHNR and CDR2 FQNEAQ (reference sequence). CDR3 residues: CASSLEQSEAFF.

The rearrangement links TRBV7-2 to TRBJ2-3; TCRdb outputs TRBD2, but without DNA this stays unchecked. The CDR3 runs to 18 residues. CDR1 and CDR2 (germline): SGHTA, FQGNSA. The CDR3 is CASSLASGTSGGTDTQYF.

The CDR3 protein is CASSPGQGLSYEQYF. The chain carries TRBV5-1 and TRBJ2-7; TCRdb calls TRBD1, which cannot be checked without DNA. Germline V gene sequence: CDR1 SGHRS, CDR2 YFSETQ. CDR3 length: 15 residues. Together with reference TRBV5-1 and TRBJ2-7, the CDR3 gives the full variable domain: KAGVTQTPRYLIKTRGQQVTLSCSPISGHRSVSWYQQTPGQGLQFLFEYFSETQRNKGNFPGRFSGRQFSNSRSEMNVSTLELGDSALYLCASSPGQGLSYEQYFGPGTRLTVT.

The chain carries TRBV3-1 and TRBJ2-1. Germline CDR1 and CDR2: LGHDT and YNNKEL (reference sequence). The CDR3 runs to 16 residues. The CDR3 spells CASSQGIEYGWNEQFF.

J is TRBJ2-6 and V is TRBV20-1. CDR3 length: 12 residues. Per germline, CDR1 DFQATT and CDR2 SNEGSKA (reference sequence). The CDR3 sequence is CSAPSGANVLTF.

V is TRBV5-5 and J is TRBJ2-2; the D call from TCRdb, TRBD2, cannot be confirmed without DNA. The germline V gene encodes CDR1 SGHKS and CDR2 YYEKEE (reference sequence). The CDR3 is made up of 15 amino acids. The CDR3 is CASSFGGGSTGELFF.

The chain links TRBV12-3 or TRBV12-4 to TRBJ2-1. The CDR3 totals 15 residues. This CDR3 reads CASSLGQASYNEQFF.

The V call is TRBV6-1, the J call TRBJ1-3. Germline V gives CDR1 MNHNS, CDR2 SASEGT. The CDR3 extends over 14 amino acids. The CDR3 sequence is CASRDPASGNTIYF.

The V gene is TRBV20-1, the J gene TRBJ2-1; the TCRdb D gene call, TRBD2, has no DNA to confirm it. The CDR3 contains 16 residues. Germline lookup yields CDR1 DFQATT and CDR2 SNEGSKA (reference sequence). Here the CDR3 reads CSARSGLADSYNEQFF.

The V gene is TRBV7-2, the J gene TRBJ2-3; the D call from TCRdb, TRBD1, cannot be confirmed without DNA. Germline V gene sequence: CDR1 SGHTA, CDR2 FQGNSA. This CDR3 contains 15 residues. The CDR3 here is CASSFGGGGTDTQYF.

The chain's CDR3 is CSAREKDLLYTDTQYF. The V call is TRBV20-1, the J call TRBJ2-3. The CDR3 totals 16 residues. The V gene's germline CDR1 is DFQATT and CDR2 SNEGSKA (reference sequence).

V and J are TRBV3-1 and TRBJ2-7; TCRdb reports TRBD1, a call that lacks DNA to check it against. The CDR3 contains 13 residues. Germline values: CDR1 LGHDT, CDR2 YNNKEL (reference sequence). The chain's CDR3 is CASSQRPVYEQYF.

The V call is TRBV12-3 or TRBV12-4, the J call TRBJ2-7; TCRdb reports TRBD1, a call that lacks DNA to check it against. This CDR3 is 13 amino acids long. CDR3 amino acids: CASRPEGPYEQYF.

The rearrangement links TRBV29-1 to TRBJ2-1. In germline, CDR1 is SQVTM, CDR2 ANQGSEA. This CDR3 spans 12 amino acids. CDR3 sequence reads: CSVEVGYHEQFF.

The chain recombines TRBV2 with TRBJ1-6; TCRdb indicates TRBD1, and absent DNA this call remains unverified. The length of the CDR3 is 18 residues. Germline CDR1 reads SNHLY; CDR2 reads FYNNEI. CDR3 region: CASSEGQTGTIRDSPLHF.

This chain uses TRBV12-2 with TRBJ2-3. TRBV12-2 has pseudogene status. The CDR3 totals 13 residues. The CDR3 sequence: CASRLECGDTQYF.